One sample yielded the 19 T cell receptor beta chains listed below, sequenced in a study of chemoradiotherapy in HPV16-positive cancers. Assay: immunoSEQ multiplex PCR; the TCRdb copy retains only in-frame clones and omits some. The sample yields fewer than 70,000 clones, 90% seen once. The input for sequencing was blood, taken from a patient who underwent chemoradiotherapy. These receptors came from a human donor with HPV-associated anogenital cancer.

The rearrangement links TRBV9 to TRBJ2-3, with 12 bases that match TRBD2. This CDR3 spans 20 amino acids. With 1 base clipped from V and 5 bases from J, the junction kept 17 bases outside the gene matches. Germline loops: CDR1 SGDLS, CDR2 YYNGEE. The CDR3 coding sequence is TGTGCCAGCAGCGTATCGACTAGCGGGAGAAATGGGCAGGGGGGAGATACGCAGTATTTT. Translation: CASSVSTSGRNGQGGDTQYF.

This clone was seen just once. J is TRBJ1-4 and V is TRBV28, with D perhaps TRBD1 (5 bases). Trimming removed 6 bases from V and 7 bases from J, with 15 bases in between. The CDR3 has 14 amino acids. Germline V gene data show CDR1 as MDHEN and CDR2 as SYDVKM. CDR3 DNA: TGTGCCAGCAGCCGATTGCAGGGAGGTGAAAAACTGTTTTTT. Its protein is CASSRLQGGEKLFF.

This chain joins TRBV19 and TRBJ2-1, with 12 bases matching TRBD2. Germline CDR1 is LNHDA and CDR2 is SQIVND (reference sequence). The CDR3 runs 15 residues. V lost 5 bases to trimming and J lost 8 bases; unmatched junction nucleotides: 7. CDR3 DNA: TGTGCCAGTAGTGCGGGACTAGCGGGTTTCCATGAGCAGTTCTTC. Amino acids: CASSAGLAGFHEQFF.

The V call is TRBV29-1, the J call TRBJ2-7; D gene unclear. Germline V lookup: CDR1 SQVTM, CDR2 ANQGSEA. The CDR3 covers 13 residues. V was trimmed by 3 bases and J by 3 bases, leaving 12 bases between them. CDR3 bases: TGCAGCGTTGAGCAGAGTACCAGCTACGAGCAGTACTTC. Protein: CSVEQSTSYEQYF.

This chain connects TRBV5-4 to TRBJ1-2, with D tentatively TRBD1 (6 bases). The CDR3 is made up of 15 amino acids. V was trimmed by 0 bases and J by 5 bases, leaving 14 bases between them. Germline V gene data show CDR1 as SGHNT and CDR2 as YYREEE (reference sequence). CDR3 DNA sequence: TGTGCCAGCAGCTTGGCGGCAGGGGACTTTTATGGCTACACCTTC. This gives the protein CASSLAAGDFYGYTF.

The chain uses TRBV5-4 and TRBJ2-5, with D uncertain. Germline CDR1 reads SGHNT; CDR2 reads YYREEE (reference sequence). The V and J ends lost 0 bases and 5 bases respectively, with 11 bases between them. This CDR3 has 14 residues. This CDR3 reads CASSLATTSETQYF. The CDR3 region has the DNA TGTGCCAGCAGCTTGGCCACCACGAGCGAGACCCAGTACTTC.

This sequence joins TRBV30 and TRBJ2-1; D is possibly TRBD1 (5 bases). Germline loops: CDR1 GTSNPN, CDR2 SVGIG (reference sequence). CDR3 size: 12 residues. With 0 bases removed from V and 7 bases from J, the gap between germline ends came to 7 bases. For the CDR3, the DNA is TGTGCCTGGAGTGTACAGGAAAATGAGCAGTTCTTC. Protein: CAWSVQENEQFF. Based on the CDR3 plus reference TRBV30 and TRBJ2-1, the full variable domain is SQTIHQWPATLVQPVGSPLSLECTVEGTSNPNLYWYRQAAGRGLQLLFYSVGIGQISSEVPQNLSASRPQDRQFILSSKKLLLSDSGFYLCAWSVQENEQFFGPGTRLTVL.

This clone has just one count. This chain joins TRBV7-9 and TRBJ2-7, with D possibly matching TRBD1 (5 bases). Germline V lookup: CDR1 SEHNR, CDR2 FQNEAQ (reference sequence). Trimming stripped 1 base from V and 1 base from J, with 11 bases between. The CDR3 covers 15 residues. CDR3 sequence: CASSLEGQGSYEQYF. CDR3 nucleotide sequence: TGTGCCAGCAGCTTAGAGGGGCAGGGTTCCTACGAGCAGTACTTC.

The chain recombines TRBV21-1 with TRBJ1-1. TRBV21-1 is noted as a pseudogene. This CDR3 is 17 amino acids long. The CDR3 reads CASSKGPRLDSFVGAFF. The CDR3 nucleotides are TGTGCCAGCAGCAAAGGACCTAGGTTGGACTCCTTCGTAGGGGCTTTCTTT.

The rearrangement uses TRBV7-9 and TRBJ1-1, with D unclear. CDR3 length: 14 amino acids. Germline CDR1 reads SEHNR; CDR2 reads FQNEAQ (reference sequence). V lost 2 bases and J 0 bases, leaving 7 bases between the germline ends. The CDR3 DNA is TGTGCCAGCAGCTTAACGGCAGTGAACACTGAAGCTTTCTTT. This sequence encodes CASSLTAVNTEAFF.

V gene TRBV9 combines with J gene TRBJ2-5; D is ambiguous. Trimming shortened V by 4 bases and J by 4 bases, and 11 bases separated the two germline ends. The CDR3 contains 13 residues. Germline-derived CDR1 and CDR2 are SGDLS and YYNGEE. This chain's CDR3 is CASSTHGRETQYF. CDR3 nucleotides: TGTGCCAGCAGCACCCACGGACGAGAGACCCAGTACTTC.

The rearrangement links TRBV6-4 to TRBJ1-2; D is unresolved. CDR3 length: 13 amino acids. Germline loops: CDR1 MRHNA, CDR2 SNTAGT. The V and J ends lost 4 bases and 5 bases respectively, with 11 bases between them. The CDR3 bases are TGTGCCAGCAGTGCGGAAGAAGGGTATGGCTACACCTTC. Protein product: CASSAEEGYGYTF.

In its sample, this clone was seen once. The chain recombines TRBV5-6 with TRBJ2-1; the D gene is possibly TRBD2 (5 bases). The V gene lost 1 base and the J gene lost 5 bases, with 13 bases spanning the gap. CDR1 is SGHDT, CDR2 YYEEEE, per germline. The CDR3 runs to 15 residues. CDR3 sequence reads: CASSLLGPTNNEQFF. The CDR3 DNA reads TGTGCCAGCAGCTTGTTGGGCCCGACTAACAATGAGCAGTTCTTC.

The chain has TRBV7-9 and TRBJ2-1; TRBD2 matches at 7 bases. Germline values: CDR1 SEHNR, CDR2 FQNEAQ (reference sequence). The CDR3 totals 16 residues. V was clipped by 1 base and J by 1 base; unmatched bases: 4. CDR3 amino acids: CASSLVAGVSYNEQFF. The CDR3 DNA is TGTGCCAGCAGCTTAGTTGCGGGGGTTTCCTACAATGAGCAGTTCTTC.

The V gene is TRBV5-5, the J gene TRBJ2-3; 11 bases are shared with TRBD2. Unmatched junction bases numbered 7, after V lost 3 bases and J lost 4 bases. The germline CDR1 and CDR2 sequences are SGHKS and YYEKEE (reference sequence). This CDR3 region has 16 residues. This CDR3 is CASSSVAGGLADTQYF. CDR3 nucleotides: TGTGCCAGCAGCTCCGTAGCGGGAGGGTTGGCAGATACGCAGTATTTT.

The chain has TRBV4-3 and TRBJ1-2; TRBD1 aligns across 8 bases. This CDR3 is 16 amino acids long. V shed 0 bases and J 7 bases; nucleotides not matched to a gene: 10. Germline assignment: CDR1 LGHNA and CDR2 YSLEER. CDR3 nucleotides: TGCGCCAGCAGCCAAGATGAGTGGCAGGGGGCCGGTGGCTACACCTTC. Residues: CASSQDEWQGAGGYTF.

The genes are TRBV5-4 and TRBJ1-4; 8 nucleotides line up with TRBD1. Per germline, CDR1 SGHNT and CDR2 YYREEE (reference sequence). V dropped 3 bases and J dropped 3; count of bases not matched to a gene: 10. The CDR3 totals 17 residues. The CDR3 reads CASSSSRDRFANEKLFF. For the CDR3, the DNA is TGTGCCAGCAGCTCGTCCCGGGACAGGTTCGCTAATGAAAAACTGTTTTTT.

This clone appeared once. The chain links TRBV19 to TRBJ2-5; no clear D gene. CDR3 length: 13 residues. V was shortened by 3 bases and J by 2 bases, with 7 bases between the two germline ends. From germline, CDR1 is LNHDA and CDR2 SQIVND (reference sequence). CDR3 residues: CASSISLQETQYF. The CDR3 region has the DNA TGTGCCAGTAGTATCTCACTGCAAGAGACCCAGTACTTC.

The chain links TRBV5-1 to TRBJ2-3; D is possibly TRBD1 (6 bases). This CDR3 contains 18 residues. From germline, CDR1 is SGHRS and CDR2 YFSETQ. V lost 0 bases, J lost 3 bases, and 20 bases lay in between. The CDR3 nucleotides read TGCGCCAGCAGCTTGGCCGGGGCAATGGGGGCCGGGACAGATACGCAGTATTTT. This gives the protein CASSLAGAMGAGTDTQYF.